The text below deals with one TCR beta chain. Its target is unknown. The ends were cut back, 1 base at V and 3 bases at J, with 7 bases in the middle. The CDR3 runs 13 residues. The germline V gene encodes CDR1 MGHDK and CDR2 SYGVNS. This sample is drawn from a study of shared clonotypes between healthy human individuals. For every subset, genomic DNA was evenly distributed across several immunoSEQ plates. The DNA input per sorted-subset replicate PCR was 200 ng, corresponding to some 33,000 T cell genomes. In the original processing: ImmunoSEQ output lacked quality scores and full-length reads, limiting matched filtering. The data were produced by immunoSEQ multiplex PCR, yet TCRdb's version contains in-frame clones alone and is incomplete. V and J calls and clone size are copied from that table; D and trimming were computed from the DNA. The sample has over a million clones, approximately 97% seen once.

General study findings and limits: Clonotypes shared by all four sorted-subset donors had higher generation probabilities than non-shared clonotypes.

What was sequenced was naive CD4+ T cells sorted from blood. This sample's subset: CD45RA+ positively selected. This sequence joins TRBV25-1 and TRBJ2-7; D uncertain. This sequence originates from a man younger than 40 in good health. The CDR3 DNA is TGTGCCAGCAGTGAATCCAGGATCTACGAGCAGTACTTC. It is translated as CASSESRIYEQYF.